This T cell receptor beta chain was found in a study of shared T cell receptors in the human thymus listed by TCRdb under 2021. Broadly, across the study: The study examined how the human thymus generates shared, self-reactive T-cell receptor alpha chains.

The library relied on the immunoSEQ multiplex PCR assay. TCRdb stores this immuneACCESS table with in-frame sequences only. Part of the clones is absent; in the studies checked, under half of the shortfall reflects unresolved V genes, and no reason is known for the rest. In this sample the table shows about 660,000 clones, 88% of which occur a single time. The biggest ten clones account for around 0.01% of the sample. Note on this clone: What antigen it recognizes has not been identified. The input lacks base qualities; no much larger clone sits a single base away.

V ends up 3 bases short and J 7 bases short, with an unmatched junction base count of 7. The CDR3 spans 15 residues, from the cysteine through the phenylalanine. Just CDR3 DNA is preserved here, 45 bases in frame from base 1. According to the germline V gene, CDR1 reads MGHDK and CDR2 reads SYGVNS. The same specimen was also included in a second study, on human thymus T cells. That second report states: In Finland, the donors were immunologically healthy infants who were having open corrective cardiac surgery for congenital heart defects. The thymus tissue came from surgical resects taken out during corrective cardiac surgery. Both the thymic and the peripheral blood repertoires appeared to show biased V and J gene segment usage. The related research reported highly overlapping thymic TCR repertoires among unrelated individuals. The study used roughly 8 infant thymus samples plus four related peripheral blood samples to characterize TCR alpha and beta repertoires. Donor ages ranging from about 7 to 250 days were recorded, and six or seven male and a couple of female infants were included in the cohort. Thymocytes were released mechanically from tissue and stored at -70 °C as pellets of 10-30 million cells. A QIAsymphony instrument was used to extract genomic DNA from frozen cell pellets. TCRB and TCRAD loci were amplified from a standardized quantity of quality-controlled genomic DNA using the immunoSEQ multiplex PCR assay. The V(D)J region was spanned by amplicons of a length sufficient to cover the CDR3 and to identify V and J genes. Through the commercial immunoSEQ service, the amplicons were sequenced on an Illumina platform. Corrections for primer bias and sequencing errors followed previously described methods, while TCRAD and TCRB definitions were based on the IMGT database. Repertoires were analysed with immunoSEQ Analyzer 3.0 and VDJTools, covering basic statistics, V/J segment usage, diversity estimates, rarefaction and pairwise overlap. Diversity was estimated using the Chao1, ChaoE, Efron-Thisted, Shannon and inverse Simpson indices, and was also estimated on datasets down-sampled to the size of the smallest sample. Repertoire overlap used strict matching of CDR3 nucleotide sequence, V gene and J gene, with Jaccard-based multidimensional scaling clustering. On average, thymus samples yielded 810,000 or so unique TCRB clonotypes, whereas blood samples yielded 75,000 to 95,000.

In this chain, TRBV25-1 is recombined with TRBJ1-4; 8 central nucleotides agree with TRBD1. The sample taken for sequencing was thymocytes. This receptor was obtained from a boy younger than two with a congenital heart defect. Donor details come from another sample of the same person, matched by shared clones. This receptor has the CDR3 CASSEEQGEGEKLFF. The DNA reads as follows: TGTGCCAGCAGTGAGGAACAGGGGGAGGGTGAAAAACTGTTTTTT.